This entry is about one TCR beta chain. The data were obtained in a study of shared clonotypes between healthy human individuals. Every donor was a Caucasian adult from Nashville, Tennessee. The authors divided CD4+ cells into CD45RA+ naive and CD45RA-negative memory subsets. Germline-derived CDR1 and CDR2 are KGHSH and LQKENI. Trimming removed 2 bases at V and 0 bases at J, with 14 bases between. The CDR3 contains 17 residues. As originally analysed: ImmunoSEQ supplied junction-only sequences lacking quality scores, so filtering was different. Clones were read by immunoSEQ multiplex PCR, and TCRdb kept only the in-frame ones, dropping some. V, J and clone size are taken as reported in that table, and D and trimming were inferred from the DNA itself. The data show some 1 million clones, roughly 75% seen once.

The sequenced material came from memory CD4+ T cells sorted from blood. Subset indicated: CD45RA-negative fraction. The sequence was collected from a man in his late teens or twenties in good health. This chain connects TRBV18 to TRBJ2-4; possibly TRBD2 for D (6 bases). CDR3 in amino acids: CASSPYGGFEAKNIQYF. The DNA for the CDR3 is TGTGCCAGCTCACCATATGGGGGGTTCGAAGCCAAAAACATTCAGTACTTC.